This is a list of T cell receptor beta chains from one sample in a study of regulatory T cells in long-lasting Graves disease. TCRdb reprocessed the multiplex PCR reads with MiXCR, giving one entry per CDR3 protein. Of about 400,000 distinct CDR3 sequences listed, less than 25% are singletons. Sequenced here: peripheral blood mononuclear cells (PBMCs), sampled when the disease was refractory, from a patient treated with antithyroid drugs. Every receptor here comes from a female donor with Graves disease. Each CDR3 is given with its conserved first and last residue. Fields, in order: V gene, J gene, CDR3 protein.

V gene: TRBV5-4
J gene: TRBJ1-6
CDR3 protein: CASSREQGATPLHF

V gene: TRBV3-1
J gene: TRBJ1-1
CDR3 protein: CASSPTSGGRAFF

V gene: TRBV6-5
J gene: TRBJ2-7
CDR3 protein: CASSFITWGSSSYEQYF

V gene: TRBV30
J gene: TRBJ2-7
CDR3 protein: CAWSVQGDGEQYF

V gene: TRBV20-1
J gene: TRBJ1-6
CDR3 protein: CSARGADNSPLHF

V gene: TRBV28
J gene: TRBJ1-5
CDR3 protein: CATFGTPANQPQHF

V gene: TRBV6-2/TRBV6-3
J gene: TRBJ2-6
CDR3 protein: CASSEGGGANVLTF

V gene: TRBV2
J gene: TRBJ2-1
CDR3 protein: CASSVRTSGKNEQFF

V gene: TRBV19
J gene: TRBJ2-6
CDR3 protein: CASSPGGDRGSGANVLTF

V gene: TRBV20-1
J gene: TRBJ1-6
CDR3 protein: CSARDLGQPGNSPLHF

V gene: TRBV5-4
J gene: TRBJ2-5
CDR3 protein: CASRQDYRGQETQYF

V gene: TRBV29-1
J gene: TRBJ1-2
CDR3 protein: CSVGSDGYTF

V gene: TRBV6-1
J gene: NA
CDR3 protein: CASSKGAGGGNEQFF

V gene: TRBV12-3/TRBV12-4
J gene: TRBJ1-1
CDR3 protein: CASSLRGDAEAFF

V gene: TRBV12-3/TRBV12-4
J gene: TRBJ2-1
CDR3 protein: CASSLASLTSGGYNEQFF

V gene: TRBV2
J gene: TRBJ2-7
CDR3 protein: CASRETSGGFYEQYF

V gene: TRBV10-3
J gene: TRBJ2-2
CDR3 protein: CAISEALGGSGTGELLF

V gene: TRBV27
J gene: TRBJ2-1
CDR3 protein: CASSLSNSGLYYNEQFF

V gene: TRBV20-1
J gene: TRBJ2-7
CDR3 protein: CSARDLRTGDYEQYF

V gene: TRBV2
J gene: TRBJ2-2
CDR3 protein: CASSRGGQNTGELFF

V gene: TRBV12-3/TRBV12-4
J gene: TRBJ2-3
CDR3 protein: CASSPTGLVGADTQYF

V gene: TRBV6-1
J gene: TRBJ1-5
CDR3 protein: CASRPSLVSNQPQHF

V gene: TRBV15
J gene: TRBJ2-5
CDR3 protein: CATSRLAGGDETQYF

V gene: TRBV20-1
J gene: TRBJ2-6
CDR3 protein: CSASPGALTGANVLTF

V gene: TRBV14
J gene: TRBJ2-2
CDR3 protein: CASSQGRSGELFF

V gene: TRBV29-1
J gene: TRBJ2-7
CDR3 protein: CSAQLPREQYF

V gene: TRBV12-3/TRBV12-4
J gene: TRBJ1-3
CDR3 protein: CASSWNLFSGNTIYF

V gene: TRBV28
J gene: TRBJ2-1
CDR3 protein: CASSSGTSGISSYNEQFF

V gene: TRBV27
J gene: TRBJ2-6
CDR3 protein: CASSPSALAGVSSGANVLTF

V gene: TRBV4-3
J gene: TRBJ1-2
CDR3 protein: CASSQLAEDYGYTF

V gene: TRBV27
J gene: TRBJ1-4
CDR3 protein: CASSPYGRDSYLFF

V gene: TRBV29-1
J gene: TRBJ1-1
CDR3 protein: CSVRYGNTEAFF

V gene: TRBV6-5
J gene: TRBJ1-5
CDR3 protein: CASSYSIIGGMPQHF

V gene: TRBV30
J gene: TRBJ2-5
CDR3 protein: CAWNDGVLETQYF

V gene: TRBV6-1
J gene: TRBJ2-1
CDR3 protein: CASNTFSGQGGNEQFF

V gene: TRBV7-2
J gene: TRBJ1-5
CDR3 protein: CASSLAPGTAANQPQHF

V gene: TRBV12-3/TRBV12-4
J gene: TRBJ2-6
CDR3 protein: CASSLGTGAGANVLTF

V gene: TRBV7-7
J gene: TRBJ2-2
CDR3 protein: CASKPGPSNTGELFF

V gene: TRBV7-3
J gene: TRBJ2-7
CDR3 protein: CVSSPGGGLSVARSYEQYF

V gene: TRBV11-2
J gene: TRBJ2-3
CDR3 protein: CASSLVGLRTDTQYF

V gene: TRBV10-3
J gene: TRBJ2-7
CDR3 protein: CAISEKGGSYEQYF

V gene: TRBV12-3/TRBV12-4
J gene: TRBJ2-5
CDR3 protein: CASSLLREWGTQYF

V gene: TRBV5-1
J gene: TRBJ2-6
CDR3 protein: CASSLQNRGANVLTF

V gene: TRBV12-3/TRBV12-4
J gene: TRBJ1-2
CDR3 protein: CASSPQGGGNYGYTF

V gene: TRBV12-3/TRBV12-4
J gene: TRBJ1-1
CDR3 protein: CASRPQGGRIEAFF

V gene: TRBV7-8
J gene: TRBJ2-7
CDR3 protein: CASSLSANFFLYEQYF